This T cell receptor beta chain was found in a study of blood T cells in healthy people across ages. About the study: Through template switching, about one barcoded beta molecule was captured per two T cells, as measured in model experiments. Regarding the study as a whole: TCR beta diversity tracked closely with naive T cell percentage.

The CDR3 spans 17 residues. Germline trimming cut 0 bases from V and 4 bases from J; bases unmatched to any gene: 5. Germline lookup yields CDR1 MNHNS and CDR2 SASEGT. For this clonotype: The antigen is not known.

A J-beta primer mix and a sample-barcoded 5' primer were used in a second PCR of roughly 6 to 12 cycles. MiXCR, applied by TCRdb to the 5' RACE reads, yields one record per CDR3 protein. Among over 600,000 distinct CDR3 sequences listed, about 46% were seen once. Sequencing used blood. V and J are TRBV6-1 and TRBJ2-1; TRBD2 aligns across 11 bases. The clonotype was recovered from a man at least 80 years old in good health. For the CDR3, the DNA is TGTGCCAGCAGTGAAGCGTCGACTAGCGGGGCATACAATGAGCAGTTCTTC. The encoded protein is CASSEASTSGAYNEQFF.